One and the same sample provided the 18 T cell receptor beta chains below, sequenced in a study of post-analysis software for immune sequencing data. Findings and limits, study-wide: About five TRBV segments occurring more often in patients than controls included TRBV5-6, TRBV5-1 and TRBV20-1.

Included in the TCR beta cDNA libraries were unique molecular identifiers. In TCRdb, the PCR reads were re-called with MiXCR into one record per CDR3 protein. Of about 770,000 distinct CDR3 sequences listed, around 45% were seen once; the top ten hold just under 5%. For these receptors, no antigen is known. Sequencing input: blood. Receptor source: a girl between 10 and 17 years old with multiple sclerosis.

V is TRBV20-1 and J is TRBJ2-1; the D gene is possibly TRBD2 (5 bases). Between the trimmed V and J ends, which lost 4 bases and 15 bases, there was a span of 31 bases. This CDR3 spans 16 amino acids. The germline V gene has CDR1 DFQATT and CDR2 SNEGSKA (reference sequence). The CDR3 nucleotides are TGCAGTGCTACCCCCCCGGGCAGTCTAACCGGGATGGTTAGGTTCTTC. Translated, it gives CSATPPGSLTGMVRFF.

This clonotype was seen just once. The chain has TRBV7-8 and TRBJ2-1, with 9 bases identical to TRBD2. This CDR3 has 16 residues. The J segment lost 4 bases and the V segment lost 5 bases, leaving 9 bases of the junction unmatched. The germline V gene has CDR1 SGHVS and CDR2 FQNEAQ. CDR3 bases: TGTGCCAGCAGCCACGGGCTAGCGGGACCTTACAATGAGCAGTTCTTC. The encoded protein is CASSHGLAGPYNEQFF.

The J gene is TRBJ2-3, the V gene TRBV5-5; TRBD2 aligns across 8 bases. Germline V CDR1 and CDR2: SGHKS, YYEKEE (reference sequence). This CDR3 region has 14 residues. V lost 4 bases to trimming and J lost 5 bases; unmatched junction nucleotides: 6. As DNA, the CDR3 is TGTGCCAGCAGCCCCCCGGGAGGGAGAGATACGCAGTATTTT. Its protein product is CASSPPGGRDTQYF.

This rearrangement joins TRBV12-3 or TRBV12-4 to TRBJ2-2; D call uncertain. V gave up 7 bases and J gave up 1 base, with 13 bases separating them. The CDR3 is 15 residues long. The CDR3 DNA is TGTGCCAGCACCCCGGGCAGCGTGAACACCGGGGAGCTGTTTTTT. Translating it yields CASTPGSVNTGELFF.

There are many counts of this clonotype. The gene calls are TRBV6-1 and TRBJ2-5; tentative D call: TRBD1 (6 bases). CDR1 is MNHNS and CDR2 is SASEGT in the germline V gene. This CDR3 contains 14 residues. Trimming took off 7 bases at V and 3 bases at J, with 15 bases between the two ends. CDR3 loop: CASTRTVSEETQYF. The CDR3 DNA sequence: TGTGCCAGCACCAGGACAGTCTCCGAAGAGACCCAGTACTTC.

This clonotype has a handful of counts. This chain joins TRBV6-6 and TRBJ2-7; the D gene is possibly TRBD2 (5 bases). The length of the CDR3 is 16 residues. Trimming took off 6 bases at V and 0 bases at J, with 18 bases between the two ends. Germline assignment: CDR1 MNHNY and CDR2 SVGAGI (reference sequence). CDR3 coding DNA: TGTGCCAGCAGGGGAGTGGACGGCAAGAGCTCCTACGAGCAGTACTTC. This sequence encodes CASRGVDGKSSYEQYF.

This clonotype was observed a few times. This chain links TRBV7-6 with TRBJ1-2; D is unresolved. The germline V gene has CDR1 SGHVS and CDR2 FNYEAQ. Trimming removed 5 bases from V and 4 bases from J, with 14 bases in between. This CDR3 has 14 amino acids. The CDR3 loop reads CASSDPGSPYGYTF. The CDR3 DNA reads TGTGCCAGCAGCGACCCGGGCTCCCCCTATGGCTACACCTTC.

Written as DNA, the CDR3 is TGCAGCGTTGAAGGGCGTGGGAGCGGGCAGGAGCAGTTCTTC. This sequence encodes CSVEGRGSGQEQFF. This sequence joins TRBV29-1 and TRBJ2-1; tentatively, D is TRBD2 (6 bases). In germline, CDR1 is SQVTM, CDR2 ANQGSEA. The CDR3 extends over 14 amino acids. Trimming took 1 base from V and 10 from J, leaving 17 bases between them.

The J gene is TRBJ2-1, the V gene TRBV27, with TRBD2 identical over 8 bases. Losses at the gene ends were 6 bases for V and 3 bases for J; bases not matched to a gene: 10. This CDR3 has 16 amino acids. Germline V gives CDR1 MNHEY, CDR2 SMNVEV (reference sequence). The CDR3 nucleotides read TGTGCCAGCAGACCCGAGTTCGCGGGAGGCTACAATGAGCAGTTCTTC. It codes for CASRPEFAGGYNEQFF.

This clonotype was found once. This sequence joins TRBV24-1 and TRBJ2-3; 8 positions match TRBD1. J gave up 7 bases and V 4 bases, and 3 bases lay outside the gene matches. The CDR3 runs to 13 residues. Germline V lookup: CDR1 KGHDR, CDR2 SFDVKD. The DNA for the CDR3 is TGTGCCACCAGTGAAACAGGGGGAAATACGCAGTATTTT. Translating it yields CATSETGGNTQYF.

The chain links TRBV20-1 to TRBJ2-5; 11 bases are a match to TRBD2. V trimming: 6 bases; J trimming: 0 bases; junction bases outside the gene matches: 15. The germline V gene has CDR1 DFQATT and CDR2 SNEGSKA (reference sequence). The length of the CDR3 is 18 residues. The CDR3 loop is CSAKKAGLAVANQETQYF. The CDR3 DNA sequence: TGCAGTGCCAAGAAAGCGGGACTAGCGGTAGCTAACCAAGAGACCCAGTACTTC.

V and J are TRBV20-1 and TRBJ2-7; a possible D gene is TRBD2 (6 bases). From germline, CDR1 is DFQATT and CDR2 SNEGSKA (reference sequence). This CDR3 region has 13 residues. Trimming removed 4 bases from V and 3 bases from J, with 13 bases in between. In nucleotides, the CDR3 is TGCAGTGCTAATTCGGGAGTGAGCTACGAGCAGTACTTC. Translating gives CSANSGVSYEQYF.

This chain joins TRBV20-1 and TRBJ2-7, with D possibly being TRBD1 (6 bases). V lost 0 bases to trimming and J lost 2 bases, with 17 bases between them. Per germline, CDR1 DFQATT and CDR2 SNEGSKA (reference sequence). CDR3 length equals 16 residues. CDR3 DNA: TGCAGTGCTAGAGATCAGGGGACGGGTGCAACCTACGAGCAGTACTTC. Translating it yields CSARDQGTGATYEQYF.

The CDR3 spells CATSRDRDSRRTQYF. CDR3 bases: TGTGCCACCAGCAGAGACCGGGACTCACGGAGGACCCAGTACTTC. This chain uses TRBV15 with TRBJ2-7; D may be TRBD2 (6 bases). The end of the DNA fits TRBJ2-5 better, so the J call may be wrong. CDR3 size: 15 residues. The germline gives CDR1 LNHNV, CDR2 YYDKDF (reference sequence).

The J gene is TRBJ1-6, the V gene TRBV7-3; tentative D call: TRBD1 (5 bases). Trimming left V 0 bases short and J 9 bases short, with 12 bases between. The CDR3 is made up of 15 amino acids. Germline values: CDR1 SGHTA, CDR2 FQGTGA. The chain's CDR3 is CASSLTAGLSSPLHF. As DNA, the CDR3 is TGTGCCAGCAGCTTAACGGCGGGGCTTAGTTCACCCCTCCACTTT. The full variable domain, its missing parts supplied by reference TRBV7-3 and TRBJ1-6, is GAGVSQTPSNKVTEKGKYVELRCDPISGHTALYWYRQSLGQGPEFLIYFQGTGAADDSGLPNDRFFAVRPEGSVSTLKIQRTERGDSAVYLCASSLTAGLSSPLHFGNGTRLTVT.

V usage is TRBV11-1 and J usage is TRBJ1-2, with 7 bases fitting TRBD1. Germline V gene lookup returns CDR1 SGHAT and CDR2 FQDESV (reference sequence). The CDR3 loop spans 13 amino acids. V shed 5 bases, J shed 6 bases, and the junction held 6 bases outside the gene matches. This chain's CDR3 is CASSPDRRDGYTF. The CDR3 nucleotides are TGTGCCAGCAGCCCGGACAGGAGAGATGGCTACACCTTC.

This rearrangement joins TRBV12-3 or TRBV12-4 to TRBJ2-4; D might be TRBD1 (5 bases). V was clipped by 5 bases and J by 4 bases, with 12 bases between them. The CDR3 contains 14 residues. The CDR3 spells CASSRKGPKNIQYF. The CDR3 bases are TGTGCCAGCAGTCGAAAGGGGCCTAAAAACATTCAGTACTTC.

This chain connects TRBV29-1 to TRBJ2-1, with D unclear. This CDR3 has 14 residues. The germline CDR1 and CDR2 sequences are SQVTM and ANQGSEA. V lost 0 bases, J lost 2 bases, and 8 bases lay in between. The CDR3 loop is CSVEELNPYNEQFF. CDR3 nucleotides: TGCAGCGTTGAAGAGCTAAATCCCTACAATGAGCAGTTCTTC.